Below, 21 T cell receptor beta chains from the same sample are listed, as sequenced in a study of blood T cell repertoires in COVID-19. TCRdb's copy holds only in-frame clones and misses some; the assay was immunoSEQ multiplex PCR. The repertoire holds around 310,000 clones, with roughly 89% as singletons. Sequenced material: PBMCs or T cells enriched from blood (not recorded which). The receptors here all came from a woman between 25 and 40 years old who had recovered from COVID-19.

This chain joins TRBV9 and TRBJ2-7, with D maybe TRBD2 (7 bases). The CDR3 consists of 16 residues. V lost 4 bases and J 3 bases, leaving 20 bases between the germline ends. Germline V gene lookup returns CDR1 SGDLS and CDR2 YYNGEE. The CDR3 is CASSPQGGALSYEQYF. The DNA of the CDR3 is TGTGCCAGCAGCCCCCAAGGGGGGGCCTTAAGCTACGAGCAGTACTTC.

This clone was detected once. The chain joins TRBV7-9 to TRBJ2-7; tentative D call: TRBD2 (6 bases). CDR1 is SEHNR and CDR2 is FQNEAQ in the germline V gene (reference sequence). The CDR3 is 15 amino acids. Trimming stripped 1 base from V and 7 bases from J, with 17 bases between. The CDR3, as DNA: TGTGCCAGCAGCTTAGTATTCGTCAACCGGGGGGAGCAGTACTTC. Translated, it gives CASSLVFVNRGEQYF.

The chain carries TRBV5-1 and TRBJ1-2, with D perhaps matching TRBD1 (6 bases). There are 13 residues in the CDR3. Trimming stripped 4 bases from V and 9 bases from J, with 16 bases between. Germline CDR1 and CDR2: SGHRS and YFSETQ. CDR3: CASSTPTGASYTF. CDR3 nucleotides: TGCGCCAGCAGCACACCGACAGGAGCAAGCTACACCTTC. Combining the CDR3 with reference TRBV5-1 and TRBJ1-2 gives the whole variable domain KAGVTQTPRYLIKTRGQQVTLSCSPISGHRSVSWYQQTPGQGLQFLFEYFSETQRNKGNFPGRFSGRQFSNSRSEMNVSTLELGDSALYLCASSTPTGASYTFGSGTRLTVV.

This clone was counted between two and nine times. V is TRBV6-5 and J is TRBJ2-7; a weak D match, TRBD1 (6 bases). The V gene's germline CDR1 is MNHEY and CDR2 SVGAGI. Trimming removed 2 bases from V and 5 bases from J, with 10 bases in between. The CDR3 is 13 residues long. CDR3: CASSYVGGNEQYF. CDR3 DNA: TGTGCCAGCAGTTACGTAGGGGGTAACGAGCAGTACTTC.

The gene calls are TRBV19 and TRBJ1-2, with D perhaps matching TRBD1 (6 bases). Trimming removed 5 bases from V and 8 bases from J, with 18 bases in between. CDR1 LNHDA and CDR2 SQIVND come from the germline V gene (reference sequence). CDR3 length: 14 amino acids. The chain's CDR3 is CASSVDRSPLGYTF. The CDR3, as DNA: TGTGCCAGTAGTGTTGACAGGTCCCCTTTGGGCTACACCTTC. Together with reference TRBV19 and TRBJ1-2, the CDR3 gives the full variable domain: DGGITQSPKYLFRKEGQNVTLSCEQNLNHDAMYWYRQDPGQGLRLIYYSQIVNDFQKGDIAEGYSVSREKKESFPLTVTSAQKNPTAFYLCASSVDRSPLGYTFGSGTRLTVV.

This chain uses TRBV4-1 with TRBJ1-4; TRBD1 aligns across 7 bases. From germline, CDR1 is MGHRA and CDR2 YSYEKL. This CDR3 is built from 14 residues. Trimming took 4 bases from V and 5 from J; bases not matched to a gene: 4. The CDR3 sequence: CASSPDRVNEKLFF. CDR3 in DNA: TGCGCCAGCAGCCCCGACAGGGTAAATGAAAAACTGTTTTTT.

The chain joins TRBV4-1 to TRBJ2-3, with 7 bases that match TRBD2. The germline gives CDR1 MGHRA, CDR2 YSYEKL. CDR3 size: 16 residues. The V segment lost 4 bases and the J segment 2 bases; nucleotides outside the gene matches: 9. This CDR3 is CASSPLKRDITDTQYF. DNA of the CDR3: TGCGCCAGCAGCCCCCTCAAGCGGGATATCACAGATACGCAGTATTTT.

This chain uses TRBV7-9 with TRBJ2-1; 7 bases agree with TRBD2. With V trimmed by 0 bases and J by 8 bases, 13 bases remained unmatched. Per the germline V gene, CDR1 is SEHNR and CDR2 is FQNEAQ (reference sequence). The CDR3 runs to 17 residues. The CDR3 nucleotides read TGTGCCAGCAGCTTAGCGTCGACGGGAGGCCCTCTCGATGAGCAGTTCTTC. Its protein product is CASSLASTGGPLDEQFF.

V gene TRBV2 combines with J gene TRBJ2-3; tentatively, D is TRBD2 (6 bases). The V and J ends lost 2 bases and 2 bases respectively, with 11 bases between them. Germline loops: CDR1 SNHLY, CDR2 FYNNEI. This CDR3 has 15 residues. CDR3 in amino acids: CASSERTTDTDTQYF. CDR3 in DNA: TGTGCCAGCAGTGAACGGACTACCGACACAGATACGCAGTATTTT.

This chain uses TRBV7-2 with TRBJ2-7; 8 positions match TRBD2. The CDR3 consists of 14 residues. CDR1 SGHTA and CDR2 FQGNSA come from the germline V gene. V gave up 5 bases and J gave up 0 bases; unmatched junction bases: 3. This chain's CDR3 is CASSLSGSSYEQYF. The CDR3 nucleotides read TGTGCCAGCAGCCTGAGCGGGAGCTCCTACGAGCAGTACTTC.

This chain joins TRBV2 and TRBJ2-1; the match to TRBD1 covers 8 bases. The germline gives CDR1 SNHLY, CDR2 FYNNEI. Unmatched junction bases numbered 10, after V lost 5 bases and J lost 4 bases. CDR3 length: 16 residues. The CDR3 is CASSNSGTGQYNEQFF. The DNA of the CDR3 is TGTGCCAGCAGTAATTCCGGGACAGGACAATACAATGAGCAGTTCTTC.

This chain connects TRBV20-1 to TRBJ2-3, with no clear D. Trimming took off 3 bases at V and 2 bases at J, with 6 bases between the two ends. Per the germline V gene, CDR1 is DFQATT and CDR2 is SNEGSKA (reference sequence). The CDR3 is made up of 12 amino acids. CDR3 nucleotides: TGCAGTGCTAGTTCATCCACAGATACGCAGTATTTT. Encoded protein: CSASSSTDTQYF.

The chain couples TRBV12-3 or TRBV12-4 to TRBJ1-5; tentatively, D is TRBD1 (5 bases). This CDR3 spans 13 amino acids. Trimming removed 7 bases from V and 6 bases from J, with 13 bases in between. The CDR3 loop is CASTIRGSQPQHF. CDR3 bases: TGTGCCAGCACCATTAGGGGAAGTCAGCCCCAGCATTTT.

This rearrangement joins TRBV20-1 to TRBJ2-3; D is unresolved. Germline V gives CDR1 DFQATT, CDR2 SNEGSKA (reference sequence). This CDR3 has 10 amino acids. V dropped 5 bases and J dropped 5 bases, with 5 bases sitting between them. The CDR3 nucleotides read TGCAGTGCTGATAGAGATACGCAGTATTTT. This encodes CSADRDTQYF.

The rearrangement links TRBV27 to TRBJ1-2, with D unclear. CDR1 MNHEY and CDR2 SMNVEV come from the germline V gene (reference sequence). Trimming removed 4 bases at V and 8 bases at J, with 14 bases between. The length of the CDR3 is 13 residues. CDR3 in DNA: TGTGCCAGCAGTTCCGCCATGAAACGGGGCTACACCTTC. This encodes CASSSAMKRGYTF.

The chain links TRBV13 to TRBJ2-7; 7 bases are a match to TRBD2. The CDR3 totals 15 residues. The J segment lost 1 base and the V segment lost 2 bases, leaving 5 bases of the junction unmatched. The V gene's germline CDR1 is PRHDT and CDR2 FYEKMQ (reference sequence). The CDR3 sequence is CASSLLGGPSYEQYF. The CDR3 nucleotides read TGTGCCAGCAGCTTATTGGGAGGGCCTTCCTACGAGCAGTACTTC. Complete variable domain (other parts from reference TRBV13 and TRBJ2-7): AAGVIQSPRHLIKEKRETATLKCYPIPRHDTVYWYQQGPGQDPQFLISFYEKMQSDKGSIPDRFSAQQFSDYHSELNMSSLELGDSALYFCASSLLGGPSYEQYFGPGTRLTVT.

The chain links TRBV7-2 to TRBJ1-2; tentative D call: TRBD1 (6 bases). Trimming stripped 0 bases from V and 6 bases from J, with 8 bases between. Germline-derived CDR1 and CDR2 are SGHTA and FQGNSA. The CDR3 length is 13 residues. Here the CDR3 reads CASSLAQGDGYTF. The CDR3 coding sequence is TGTGCCAGCAGCTTAGCACAGGGAGATGGCTACACCTTC. Using reference TRBV7-2 and TRBJ1-2 for the parts outside the CDR3, the full variable domain is GAGVSQSPSNKVTEKGKDVELRCDPISGHTALYWYRQSLGQGLEFLIYFQGNSAPDKSGLPSDRFSAERTGGSVSTLTIQRTQQEDSAVYLCASSLAQGDGYTFGSGTRLTVV.

This sequence joins TRBV30 and TRBJ2-4; maybe TRBD2 (6 bases). The CDR3 runs to 13 residues. Germline V gene data show CDR1 as GTSNPN and CDR2 as SVGIG (reference sequence). V gave up 3 bases and J gave up 6 bases, with 12 bases separating them. This chain's CDR3 is CAWRVGGGNIQYF. DNA for the CDR3: TGTGCCTGGAGAGTCGGGGGAGGAAACATTCAGTACTTC.

A few counts support this clone. V usage is TRBV10-2 and J usage is TRBJ1-4, with D possibly being TRBD1 (6 bases). Between the trimmed V and J ends, which lost 0 bases and 7 bases, there was a span of 15 bases. Germline assignment: CDR1 WSHSY and CDR2 SAAADI. The CDR3 is made up of 16 amino acids. The CDR3 region is CASSESREGVGEKLFF. The CDR3 bases are TGCGCCAGCAGTGAGTCTCGCGAGGGGGTTGGTGAAAAACTGTTTTTT.

This chain joins TRBV4-3 and TRBJ2-1; 9 nucleotides match TRBD2. Germline trimming cut 4 bases from V and 5 bases from J; bases unmatched to any gene: 6. Germline CDR1 LGHNA, CDR2 YSLEER. This CDR3 contains 15 residues. In DNA form, the CDR3 reads TGCGCCAGCAGCCGACTAGCGGAAGATGACAATGAGCAGTTCTTC. It specifies CASSRLAEDDNEQFF.

This rearrangement joins TRBV4-3 to TRBJ2-3; TRBD1 is a possible D gene (7 bases). CDR3 length equals 16 residues. With 0 bases removed from V and 5 bases from J, the gap between germline ends came to 15 bases. Per the germline V gene, CDR1 is LGHNA and CDR2 is YSLEER. CDR3 DNA sequence: TGCGCCAGCAGCCAAGATCCGGAGGGGGCTGAAGATACGCAGTATTTT. As protein: CASSQDPEGAEDTQYF.